The 28 T cell receptor beta chains given below trace back to one sample, sequenced in a study of Graves' ophthalmopathy and Graves' hyperthyroidism. The study amplified TCR beta CDR3 regions using RNA transcripts. The workflow started with a first-round RT-PCR run with HTBI primers and then moved on to a second-round multiplex PCR. Via MiXCR, TCRdb re-called the multiplex PCR reads, giving one row per CDR3 protein. This sample has about 160,000 distinct CDR3 sequences, with 39% found just once. Material: peripheral blood. These receptors were obtained from a man aged 25 to 40 with Graves' ophthalmopathy.

The rearrangement joins TRBV6-2 or TRBV6-3 to TRBJ1-6; 8 nucleotides line up with TRBD1. V gave up 8 bases and J gave up 5 bases; unmatched junction bases: 5. This CDR3 has 14 amino acids. CDR1 is MNHEY and CDR2 is SVGEGT in the germline V gene. Here the CDR3 DNA reads TGTGCCAGCGGACGGACAGGGAATAATTCACCCCTCCACTTT. Translated: CASGRTGNNSPLHF.

The chain uses TRBV6-2 or TRBV6-3 and TRBJ1-5; possible D gene TRBD1, 5 bases. The CDR3 is 16 residues long. V lost 3 bases and J lost 0, with 12 bases in between. Germline V gives CDR1 MNHEY, CDR2 SVGEGT. CDR3 residues: CASSYTGLYSNQPQHF. CDR3 DNA: TGTGCCAGCAGTTATACGGGACTTTATAGCAATCAGCCCCAGCATTTT.

In its sample, this clonotype was seen many times. This chain joins TRBV3-1 and TRBJ1-2; TRBD1 agrees at 7 bases. The V gene's germline CDR1 is LGHDT and CDR2 YNNKEL (reference sequence). Unmatched junction bases numbered 12, after V lost 6 bases and J lost 8 bases. The CDR3 has 14 amino acids. CDR3 sequence (DNA): TGTGCCAGCAGGCCATTCTCAGGGGGAAGCGGCTACACCTTC. Residues: CASRPFSGGSGYTF.

At least ten counts were recorded for this clonotype. The chain combines TRBV18 with TRBJ2-5; D gene ambiguous. The CDR3 is made up of 14 amino acids. Trimming cost V 3 bases and J 1 base, with 9 bases left between them. CDR1 and CDR2 from the germline V gene are KGHSH and LQKENI. CDR3 DNA: TGTGCCAGCTCACCCGCCTGGCTCCAAGAGACCCAGTACTTC. It translates to CASSPAWLQETQYF. Combining the CDR3 with reference TRBV18 and TRBJ2-5 gives the whole variable domain NAGVMQNPRHLVRRRGQEARLRCSPMKGHSHVYWYRQLPEEGLKFMVYLQKENIIDESGMPKERFSAEFPKEGPSILRIQQVVRGDSAAYFCASSPAWLQETQYFGPGTRLLVL.

The CDR3 loop reads CASSWGDGPYEQYF. CDR3 sequence (DNA): TGTGCCAGCAGTTGGGGGGACGGCCCCTACGAGCAGTACTTC. This chain uses TRBV6-2 or TRBV6-3 with TRBJ2-7; D is perhaps TRBD2 (6 bases). Germline V gene lookup returns CDR1 MNHEY and CDR2 SVGEGT. V was cut by 4 bases and J by 2 bases, with 12 bases left in between. The CDR3 length is 14 residues.

Concerning this clonotype: The final CDR3 position lacks the conserved phenylalanine or tryptophan, pointing to a likely read error. This chain connects TRBV28 to TRBJ2-5, with TRBD1 matching 9 bases. V was pared by 6 bases and J by 5 bases, with 13 bases of the junction left unmatched. Germline values: CDR1 MDHEN, CDR2 SYDVKM. The length of the CDR3 is 16 residues. The CDR3 region is CASSFTPGTGRETQYS. The CDR3 DNA is TGTGCCAGCAGCTTCACTCCCGGGACAGGGAGGGAGACCCAGTACTCT.

This clonotype was picked up one time. V usage is TRBV5-1 and J usage is TRBJ2-7; 13 bases fit TRBD2. The CDR3 sequence is 14 residues long. Germline V gene data show CDR1 as SGHRS and CDR2 as YFSETQ. Trimming removed 4 bases from V and 6 bases from J; junction bases left unmatched: 4. The DNA for the CDR3 is TGCGCCAGCAGCCCAACTAGCGGGAGGGCCGAGCAGTACTTC. It codes for CASSPTSGRAEQYF.

V is TRBV7-8 and J is TRBJ1-2; TRBD1 matches at 7 bases. The germline gives CDR1 SGHVS, CDR2 FQNEAQ. The CDR3 is 14 residues long. V shed 4 bases and J 7 bases; nucleotides not matched to a gene: 9. The CDR3 bases are TGTGCCAGCAGCTCTACAGGGGACAAGATTGGCTACACCTTC. It is translated as CASSSTGDKIGYTF.

The sample holds many counts of this clonotype. This chain uses TRBV6-2 or TRBV6-3 with TRBJ2-7, with D possibly TRBD2 on 5 matching bases. This CDR3 is built from 14 residues. Trimming removed 8 bases at V and 2 bases at J, with 16 bases between. Germline CDR1 is MNHEY and CDR2 is SVGEGT. The CDR3 sequence: CASGNPLVPYEQYF. The DNA for the CDR3 is TGTGCCAGCGGAAATCCACTAGTCCCCTACGAGCAGTACTTC.

This clonotype was observed at least ten times. The rearrangement links TRBV6-2 or TRBV6-3 to TRBJ1-2; 9 bases line up with TRBD1. In germline, CDR1 is MNHEY, CDR2 SVGEGT. The trim removed 5 bases at V and 2 bases at J, leaving 12 bases unmatched. The CDR3 has 17 amino acids. CDR3 in amino acids: CASSRPRDRETNYGYTF. The CDR3 DNA reads TGTGCCAGCAGTAGACCCCGGGACAGGGAAACCAACTATGGCTACACCTTC.

Many counts were recorded for this clonotype. The chain links TRBV13 to TRBJ2-7; maybe TRBD2 (5 bases). The CDR3 consists of 13 residues. The germline gives CDR1 PRHDT, CDR2 FYEKMQ (reference sequence). V shed 2 bases and J shed 10 bases, with 15 bases lying between them. In DNA form, the CDR3 reads TGTGCCAGCAGCTTATACGACAAAGAGGGACAGTACTTC. Translating gives CASSLYDKEGQYF.

This clonotype came up many times. The chain's CDR3 is CASSPRQGAPYGYTF. CDR3 coding DNA: TGCGCCAGCAGCCCAAGACAGGGGGCTCCCTATGGCTACACCTTC. This chain connects TRBV4-1 to TRBJ1-2; 10 positions agree with TRBD1. The junction had 6 bases not matched to a gene; V was cut back by 4 bases and J by 4 bases. Germline loops: CDR1 MGHRA, CDR2 YSYEKL. The CDR3 consists of 15 residues.

This clonotype has a count of ten or more. The junction departs from germline at one end; a sequencing error may be responsible. V and J are TRBV11-1 and TRBJ1-1; weak D call: TRBD1 (6 bases). CDR1 is SGHAT, CDR2 FQDESV, per germline (reference sequence). This CDR3 has 13 amino acids. The CDR3 DNA reads TGTGCCAGCGGGCGGGGGCCGAACACTGAAGCTTCCTTT. Its protein is CASGRGPNTEASF.

This clonotype has a count of ten or more. V is TRBV30 and J is TRBJ1-2; D not certain. The V end was cut by 0 bases, the J end by 1 base, with 6 bases between. Germline lookup yields CDR1 GTSNPN and CDR2 SVGIG (reference sequence). The CDR3 is made up of 13 amino acids. The CDR3 DNA follows: TGTGCCTGGAGTGTATCGAATAACTATGGCTACACCTTC. This codes for CAWSVSNNYGYTF.

At least ten counts were recorded for this clonotype. The rearrangement links TRBV7-2 to TRBJ2-7; no clear D. Deletions cut 4 bases from V and 7 bases from J, with 11 bases between. Germline values: CDR1 SGHTA, CDR2 FQGNSA. The CDR3 contains 12 residues. The CDR3 nucleotides read TGTGCCAGCAGCTCCTTCCTACGGGAGCAGTACTTC. Translation gives CASSSFLREQYF.

This chain joins TRBV6-2 or TRBV6-3 and TRBJ1-1; TRBD1 might be the D (5 bases). Germline loops: CDR1 MNHEY, CDR2 SVGEGT. The CDR3 is made up of 19 amino acids. Deletions cut 6 bases from V and 9 bases from J, with 35 bases between. The CDR3 DNA sequence: TGTGCCAGCAGCTACGGTGCTGGGTCTGGGGGGGTGGTCCTCACCAAAGCTTTCTTT. Its protein is CASSYGAGSGGVVLTKAFF.

This rearrangement joins TRBV27 to TRBJ2-5, with 8 bases lining up with TRBD2. Germline values: CDR1 MNHEY, CDR2 SMNVEV (reference sequence). V shed 7 bases and J 4 bases; nucleotides not matched to a gene: 11. The length of the CDR3 is 15 residues. Written as DNA, the CDR3 is TGTGCCAGCACCAGCGGGAGTGGAATTGGAGAGACCCAGTACTTC. This sequence encodes CASTSGSGIGETQYF.

This clonotype was seen repeatedly, ten times or more. The chain couples TRBV12-3 or TRBV12-4 to TRBJ2-2, with D hard to call. The CDR3 has 13 amino acids. V gave up 6 bases and J gave up 2 bases, with 7 bases separating them. In nucleotides, the CDR3 is TGTGCCAGCAGCCCCCGAAACACCGGGGAGCTGTTTTTT. Encoded protein: CASSPRNTGELFF.

The table lists this clonotype with many counts. CDR3 sequence reads: CASSQEYGGPETQYF. The CDR3 region has the DNA TGCGCCAGCAGCCAAGAGTACGGGGGGCCGGAGACCCAGTACTTC. The rearrangement uses TRBV4-3 and TRBJ2-5; maybe TRBD2 (7 bases). Germline values: CDR1 LGHNA, CDR2 YSLEER. This CDR3 contains 15 residues. V lost 0 bases and J 5 bases, leaving 13 bases between the germline ends.

This clonotype occurred many times. The chain joins TRBV19 to TRBJ1-5, with 8 bases aligning to TRBD1. Germline V gene sequence: CDR1 LNHDA, CDR2 SQIVND (reference sequence). V dropped 6 bases and J dropped 1; count of bases not matched to a gene: 5. The CDR3 runs to 15 residues. The CDR3 coding sequence is TGTGCCAGTAGCCAAACAGGGGGAAGCAATCAGCCCCAGCATTTT. Encoded protein: CASSQTGGSNQPQHF. Drawing the rest from reference TRBV19 and TRBJ1-5, the complete variable domain is DGGITQSPKYLFRKEGQNVTLSCEQNLNHDAMYWYRQDPGQGLRLIYYSQIVNDFQKGDIAEGYSVSREKKESFPLTVTSAQKNPTAFYLCASSQTGGSNQPQHFGDGTRLSIL.

This clonotype was found many times. V usage is TRBV7-3 and J usage is TRBJ2-6; D gene ambiguous. Looked up from germline, CDR1 is SGHTA and CDR2 is FQGTGA. This CDR3 has 15 residues. V shed 8 bases and J shed 0 bases, with 11 bases lying between them. The DNA for the CDR3 is TGTGCCAGCCGTGGACCAAGCTCTGGGGCCAACGTCCTGACTTTC. Encoded protein: CASRGPSSGANVLTF.

The chain joins TRBV19 to TRBJ1-5, with 7 bases that match TRBD1. The germline V gene encodes CDR1 LNHDA and CDR2 SQIVND (reference sequence). This CDR3 has 16 amino acids. The ends lost 5 bases at V and 7 bases at J; junction bases unmatched: 14. The CDR3 spells CASSVRQGNLGQPQHF. The CDR3 region has the DNA TGTGCCAGTAGTGTCAGACAGGGAAATCTGGGACAGCCCCAGCATTTT.

The rearrangement links TRBV11-2 to TRBJ2-5; a possible D gene is TRBD2 (6 bases). The germline V gene has CDR1 SGHAT and CDR2 FQNNGV. The V end was cut by 5 bases, the J end by 5 bases, with 18 bases between. CDR3 size: 15 residues. The CDR3 nucleotides are TGTGCCAGCAGCCTAGTCCGCTCTGGGGGGGAGACCCAGTACTTC. Translated, it gives CASSLVRSGGETQYF.

This clonotype was counted many times. The V gene is TRBV12-3 or TRBV12-4, the J gene TRBJ1-3; D possibly corresponds to TRBD1 (5 bases). The V end lost 3 bases, the J end lost 4 bases, and 10 bases lay between the germline ends. The CDR3 is made up of 14 amino acids. CDR3 loop: CASSFQGPGNTIYF. CDR3 bases: TGTGCCAGCAGTTTCCAGGGACCCGGAAACACCATATATTTT.

This clonotype was seen many times. CDR3 protein: CASSLLLAGGWETQYF. Here the CDR3 DNA reads TGTGCCAGCAGTTTATTGCTAGCGGGAGGCTGGGAGACCCAGTACTTC. V usage is TRBV27 and J usage is TRBJ2-5; TRBD2 agrees at 11 bases. Looked up from germline, CDR1 is MNHEY and CDR2 is SMNVEV (reference sequence). This CDR3 region has 16 residues. V shed 1 base, J shed 5 bases, and the junction held 6 bases outside the gene matches.

Ten or more counts support this clonotype. The chain carries TRBV28 and TRBJ1-5, with D unresolved. The CDR3 length is 15 residues. V gave up 3 bases and J gave up 6 bases, with 15 bases separating them. CDR1 is MDHEN and CDR2 is SYDVKM in the germline V gene. The CDR3 region is CASSFPGVRGQPQHF. CDR3 bases: TGTGCCAGCAGTTTCCCCGGGGTCCGGGGTCAGCCCCAGCATTTT.

In this sample, this clonotype turned up many times. J is TRBJ2-7 and V is TRBV6-5, with a weak D call TRBD1 (7 bases). Germline V CDR1 and CDR2: MNHEY, SVGAGI. The CDR3 is 15 amino acids. V lost 7 bases to trimming and J lost 4 bases, with 20 bases between them. CDR3: CASTSGLRGVYEQYF. The DNA of the CDR3 is TGTGCCAGCACCTCGGGACTCAGGGGGGTTTACGAGCAGTACTTC.

This clonotype has a handful of counts. V and J are TRBV6-2 or TRBV6-3 and TRBJ1-1, with D maybe TRBD1 (5 bases). The CDR3 loop spans 13 amino acids. The V gene's germline CDR1 is MNHEY and CDR2 SVGEGT. With 3 bases removed from V and 8 bases from J, the gap between germline ends came to 13 bases. CDR3 loop: CASSYKDNREAFF. The CDR3 DNA is TGTGCCAGCAGTTATAAGGACAACAGGGAAGCTTTCTTT.